This entry lists 5 T cell receptor beta chains sequenced from one sample in a study of T cells in Graves' hyperthyroidism and ophthalmopathy. RNA transcripts served as the template for amplifying TCR beta CDR3 regions. A set of HTBI primers served as the primers for a first-round RT-PCR of the TCR CDR3. TCRdb reprocessed the multiplex PCR reads via MiXCR and lists one record per CDR3 protein. Among approximately 640,000 distinct CDR3 sequences listed, about 17% were seen once. Sequencing was carried out using blood. These receptors were taken from a woman in her thirties with Graves' hyperthyroidism.

The rearrangement links TRBV3-1 to TRBJ2-5; tentatively, D is TRBD2 (5 bases). V was shortened by 0 bases and J by 7 bases, with 12 bases between the two germline ends. This CDR3 spans 14 amino acids. CDR1 is LGHDT, CDR2 YNNKEL, per germline (reference sequence). The DNA for the CDR3 is TGTGCCAGCAGCCAAGATTGGGTCCGGGGGACCCAGTACTTC. Its protein product is CASSQDWVRGTQYF.

The V and J genes are TRBV7-4 and TRBJ2-4, with 11 bases identical to TRBD2. Germline CDR1 reads SGHVT; CDR2 reads SQSDAQ. This CDR3 comprises 17 residues. V lost 5 bases, J lost 1 base, and 7 bases stayed unmatched. CDR3 loop: CASSGTSGSGAKNIQYF. The CDR3 DNA reads TGTGCCAGCAGCGGGACTAGCGGCTCAGGGGCCAAAAACATTCAGTACTTC. Filled out from reference TRBV7-4 and TRBJ2-4, the complete variable domain reads GAGVSQSPRYKVAKRGRDVALRCDSISGHVTLYWYRQTLGQGSEVLTYSQSDAQRDKSGRPSGRFSAERPERSVSTLKIQRTEQGDSAVYLCASSGTSGSGAKNIQYFGAGTRLSVL.

In this sample, this clonotype turned up many times. The chain joins TRBV15 to TRBJ1-3; D is uncertain. Trimming took 1 base from V and 0 from J, leaving 7 bases between them. Per germline, CDR1 LNHNV and CDR2 YYDKDF (reference sequence). The CDR3 contains 15 residues. CDR3 amino acids: CATSRAAYSGNTIYF. CDR3 in DNA: TGTGCCACCAGCAGAGCGGCCTACTCTGGAAACACCATATATTTT.

This clonotype has more than one count but fewer than ten. The chain uses TRBV20-1 and TRBJ1-2; tentative D call: TRBD1 (6 bases). Germline values: CDR1 DFQATT, CDR2 SNEGSKA (reference sequence). This CDR3 contains 13 residues. Deletions cut 6 bases from V and 0 bases from J, with 11 bases between. The CDR3 DNA follows: TGCAGTGCCCGGGACATTACTAACTATGGCTACACCTTC. Encoded protein: CSARDITNYGYTF.

In this sample, this clonotype turned up many times. The chain has TRBV10-3 and TRBJ2-7; TRBD2 aligns across 7 bases. V gave up 4 bases and J gave up 2 bases; unmatched junction bases: 5. This CDR3 contains 14 residues. Germline CDR1 ENHRY, CDR2 SYGVKD. This CDR3 is CAISVGLAAYEQYF. The CDR3 bases are TGTGCCATCAGTGTCGGGCTAGCGGCCTACGAGCAGTACTTC.